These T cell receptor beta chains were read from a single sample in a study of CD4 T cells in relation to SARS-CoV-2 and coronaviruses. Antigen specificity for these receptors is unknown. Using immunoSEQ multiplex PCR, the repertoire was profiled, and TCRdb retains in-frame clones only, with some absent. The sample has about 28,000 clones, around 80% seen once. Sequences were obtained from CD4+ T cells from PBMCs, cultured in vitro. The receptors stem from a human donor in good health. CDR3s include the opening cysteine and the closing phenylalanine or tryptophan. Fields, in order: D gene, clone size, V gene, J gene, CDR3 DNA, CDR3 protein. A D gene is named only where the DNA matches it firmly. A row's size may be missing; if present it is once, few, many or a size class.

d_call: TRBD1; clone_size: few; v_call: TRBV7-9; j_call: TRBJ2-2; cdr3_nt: TGTGCCAGCAGCACCCCACCCGGGACAGGGAACACCGGGGAGCTGTTTTTT; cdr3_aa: CASSTPPGTGNTGELFF
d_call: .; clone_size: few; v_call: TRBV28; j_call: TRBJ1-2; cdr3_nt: TGTGCCAGCAGTTTGGGGGATGGCTACACCTTC; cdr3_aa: CASSLGDGYTF
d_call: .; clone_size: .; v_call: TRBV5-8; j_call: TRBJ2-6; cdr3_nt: TGTGCCAGCAGCCCTTGGGAAACTGGGGCCAACGTCCTGACTTTC; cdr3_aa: CASSPWETGANVLTF
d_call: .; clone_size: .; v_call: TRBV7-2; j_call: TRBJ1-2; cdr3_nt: TGTGCCAGCAGCTTAGCCTCAGAGTCCTATGGCTACACCTTC; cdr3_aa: CASSLASESYGYTF
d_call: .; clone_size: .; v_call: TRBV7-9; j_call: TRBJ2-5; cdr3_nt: TGTGCCAGCAGCTTTGCACAGGGTGGAGAGACCCAGTACTTC; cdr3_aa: CASSFAQGGETQYF
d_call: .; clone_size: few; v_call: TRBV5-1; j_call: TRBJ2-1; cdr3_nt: TGCGCCAGCAGCTTCACTTACCCCTACAATGAGCAGTTCTTC; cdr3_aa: CASSFTYPYNEQFF
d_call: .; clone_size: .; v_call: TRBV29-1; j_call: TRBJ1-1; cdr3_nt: TGCAGCGTTGATCTTCAGGGTAAGGGGGTGACTGAAGCTTTCTTT; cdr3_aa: CSVDLQGKGVTEAFF
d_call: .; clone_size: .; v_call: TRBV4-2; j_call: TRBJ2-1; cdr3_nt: TGTGCCAGCAGCCAAGATCTAAGCGTACCCTACAATGAGCAGTTCTTC; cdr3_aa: CASSQDLSVPYNEQFF
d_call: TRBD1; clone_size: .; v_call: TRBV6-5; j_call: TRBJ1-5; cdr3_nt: TGTGCCAGCAGCCGTGGACAGGGCGGTCAGCCCCAGCATTTT; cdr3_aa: CASSRGQGGQPQHF
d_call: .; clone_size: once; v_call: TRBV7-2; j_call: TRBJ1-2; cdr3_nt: TGTGCCAGCAGCCCCCTTCGCCGTCCCAACTATGGCTACACCTTC; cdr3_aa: CASSPLRRPNYGYTF
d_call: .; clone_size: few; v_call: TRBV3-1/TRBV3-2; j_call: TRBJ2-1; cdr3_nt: TGTGCCAGCAGCCAAGGGTGGGAGAACTACAATGAGCAGTTCTTC; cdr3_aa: CASSQGWENYNEQFF
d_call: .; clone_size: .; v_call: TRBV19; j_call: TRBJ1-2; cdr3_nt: TGTGCCAGTAGTATAGCACAAGGGTTGAACTATGGCTACACCTTC; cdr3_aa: CASSIAQGLNYGYTF
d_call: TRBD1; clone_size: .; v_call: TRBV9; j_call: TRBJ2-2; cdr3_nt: TGTGCCAGCAGCGTAGCAGGACAGGGGGCGCGCGGCGGGGAGCTGTTTTTT; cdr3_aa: CASSVAGQGARGGELFF
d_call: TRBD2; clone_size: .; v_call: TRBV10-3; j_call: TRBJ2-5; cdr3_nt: TGTGCCATCAGTGGCTCTAGCGGGTCTGAGACCCAGTACTTC; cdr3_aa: CAISGSSGSETQYF
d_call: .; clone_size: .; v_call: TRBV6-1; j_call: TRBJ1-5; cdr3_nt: TGTGCCAGCAGTGAAGGTCCTGGGTATAGCAATCAGCCCCAGCATTTT; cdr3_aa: CASSEGPGYSNQPQHF
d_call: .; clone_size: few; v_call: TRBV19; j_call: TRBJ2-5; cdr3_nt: TGTGCCAGTAATGCCGGCCGCCAAGAGACCCAGTACTTC; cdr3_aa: CASNAGRQETQYF
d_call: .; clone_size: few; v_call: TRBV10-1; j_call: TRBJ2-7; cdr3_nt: TGCGCCAGCCGACGGATCCTCGGTGCGAGGAGCTCCTACGAGCAGTACTTC; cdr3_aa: CASRRILGARSSYEQYF
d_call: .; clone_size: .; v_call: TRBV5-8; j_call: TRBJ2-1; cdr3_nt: TGTGCCAGCAGCTTGGAGGTAGGACTCCACAATGAGCAGTTCTTC; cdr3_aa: CASSLEVGLHNEQFF
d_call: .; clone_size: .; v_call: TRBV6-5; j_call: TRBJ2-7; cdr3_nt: TGTGCCAGCAGTTACTCACCTGGCAGGGTCTACGAGCAGTACTTC; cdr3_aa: CASSYSPGRVYEQYF
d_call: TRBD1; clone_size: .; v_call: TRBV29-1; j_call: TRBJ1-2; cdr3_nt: TGCAGCGTTGACTCAACGCGGACAGGGGGGGGCTACACCTTC; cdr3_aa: CSVDSTRTGGGYTF
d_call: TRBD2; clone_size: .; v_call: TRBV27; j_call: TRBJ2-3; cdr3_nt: TGTGCCAGCAACGGACTAGCGGCTAGCACAGATACGCAGTATTTT; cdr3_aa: CASNGLAASTDTQYF
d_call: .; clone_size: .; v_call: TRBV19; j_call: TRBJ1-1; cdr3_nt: TGTGCCAGTAGTATAGCGCAGGGCGCGGGCACTGAAGCTTTCTTT; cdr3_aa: CASSIAQGAGTEAFF
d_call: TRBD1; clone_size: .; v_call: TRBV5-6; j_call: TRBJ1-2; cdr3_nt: TGTGCCAGCAGCTCGACAGGGTATGGCTACACCTTC; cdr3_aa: CASSSTGYGYTF